Detailed here is one TCR beta chain. The antigen is not known. CDR1 and CDR2 from the germline V gene are MNHEY and SMNVEV (reference sequence). CDR3 size: 14 residues. V lost 5 bases and J lost 7; bases outside the gene matches: 7. This entry is derived from a study of cytomegalovirus exposure and HLA in healthy donors. Broader study findings: Most TCR beta V segments were productive about 90% or about 30% of the time in an earlier analysis. A few of the chains that were CMV-associated were confirmed in vitro to be specific for CMV antigens.

While unrecorded immune exposures were likely, the donors were nominally healthy when sampled. The PCR used 60 Vbeta and 13 Jbeta primers. Per the authors' pipeline: Later work found 80 million or so unique TCR beta chains, with 10 million to 14 million shared. Profiled with immunoSEQ multiplex PCR; TCRdb holds only in-frame clones, not every one. The DNA was the basis for D and trimming; V, J and clone size are from that table. Of about 190,000 clones detected, roughly 81% appear once; the ten largest clones hold 2% to 2.5%. Sequenced sample: PBMCs. The sequence was obtained from a young woman in good health and CMV-seropositive. V gene TRBV27 combines with J gene TRBJ2-1; 8 nucleotides match TRBD2. Written as DNA, the CDR3 is TGTGCCAGCAGTGCGGGGGGCCCCCTGAATGAGCAGTTCTTC. Translated, it gives CASSAGGPLNEQFF.